Listed here is a single TCR beta chain. Its antigen is currently unknown. The TCR beta cDNA libraries carried unique molecular identifiers. TCRdb fed the PCR reads into MiXCR, producing one record per CDR3 protein. The table shows around 710,000 distinct CDR3 sequences, with about 43% occurring only once. The data are from a study of post-analysis software for immune sequencing data. Study-level results: In patients, TRBV5-6, TRBV5-1 and TRBV20-1 belonged to five or six TRBV segments found more frequently than in controls.

Between the trimmed V and J ends, which lost 5 bases and 0 bases, there was a span of 17 bases. The CDR3 extends over 17 amino acids. CDR1 is MNHEY and CDR2 is SVGEGT in the germline V gene. The chain is built from TRBV6-2 or TRBV6-3 and TRBJ2-1, with a possible D match to TRBD2 (6 bases). The clonotype originates from a girl between 10 and 17 years old with multiple sclerosis. Material for sequencing was blood. CDR3 nucleotide sequence: TGTGCCAGCAGTAGCCGAAGACTAGGAAGCTCCTACAATGAGCAGTTCTTC. This encodes CASSSRRLGSSYNEQFF.